This entry concerns a single TCR beta chain. The data are from a study of shared T cell receptors in the human thymus. V was cut by 9 bases and J by 2 bases, with 35 bases left in between. The CDR3 has 21 residues. Germline CDR1 and CDR2: LNHDA and SQIVND (reference sequence). Libraries were prepared by immunoSEQ multiplex PCR; TCRdb keeps only in-frame clonotypes and omits some of them. The data contain roughly 700,000 clones, 85% to 90% of them singletons. The same data also went into a second study, on human thymus T cells. That source adds: Corrective cardiac surgery supplied the resected thymus tissue.

This sequence was found in a boy in the first two years of life with a congenital heart defect. This chain joins TRBV19 and TRBJ2-1, with TRBD2 as a possible D gene (9 bases). Sequencing used thymocytes. The CDR3 nucleotides are TGTGCCAGCTTCCCGGGACAGGAATCTAGCGGGGACCGTGGGACCTACAATGAGCAGTTCTTC. It codes for CASFPGQESSGDRGTYNEQFF.